These 12 T cell receptor beta chains came from one sample sequenced in a study of spatial heterogeneity in lung cancer. TCRdb re-called the 5' RACE reads with MiXCR, one entry per CDR3 protein. The data contain 85,000 to 100,000 distinct CDR3 sequences, 15% to 20% of them singletons. Described time point: blood at routine non-recurrence follow-up after resection. The sample in question was PBMCs, obtained at follow-up. The origin of the receptors is a male donor with early-stage non-small cell lung cancer.

The J gene is TRBJ1-5, the V gene TRBV30; tentatively, D is TRBD1 (6 bases). The V gene lost 3 bases and the J gene lost 5 bases, with 11 bases spanning the gap. The CDR3 is 13 residues long. Looked up from germline, CDR1 is GTSNPN and CDR2 is SVGIG (reference sequence). CDR3 region: CAWSSGVHQPQHF. CDR3 DNA: TGTGCCTGGAGCTCAGGGGTTCATCAGCCCCAGCATTTT.

This clonotype was seen many times. The chain recombines TRBV28 with TRBJ2-3, with a weak D call TRBD2 (5 bases). There are 16 residues in the CDR3. Between the trimmed V and J ends, which lost 4 bases and 2 bases, there was a span of 16 bases. In germline, CDR1 is MDHEN, CDR2 SYDVKM. The DNA for the CDR3 is TGTGCCAGCAGTTCCCAGCGGATACGCTACACAGATACGCAGTATTTT. This gives the protein CASSSQRIRYTDTQYF.

In its sample, this clonotype was seen a few times. The rearrangement uses TRBV11-2 and TRBJ2-1, with TRBD2 identical over 14 bases. Germline assignment: CDR1 SGHAT and CDR2 FQNNGV. The J segment lost 5 bases and the V segment lost 5 bases, leaving 5 bases of the junction unmatched. This CDR3 contains 16 residues. The chain's CDR3 is CASSPKGLAGDNEQFF. In nucleotides, the CDR3 is TGTGCCAGCAGCCCTAAGGGACTAGCGGGGGACAATGAGCAGTTCTTC.

The chain has TRBV20-1 and TRBJ2-5, with D tentatively TRBD2 (6 bases). Germline CDR1 reads DFQATT; CDR2 reads SNEGSKA (reference sequence). V gave up 6 bases and J gave up 12 bases, with 17 bases separating them. This CDR3 comprises 11 residues. The CDR3 region is CSAPTSGFEYF. DNA of the CDR3: TGCAGTGCACCGACGAGCGGGTTCGAGTACTTC.

This clonotype has more than one count but fewer than ten. The chain couples TRBV6-1 to TRBJ2-7; the D gene could be TRBD1 or TRBD2 (5 bases each). V lost 6 bases to trimming and J lost 2 bases, with 17 bases between them. Per germline, CDR1 MNHNS and CDR2 SASEGT. CDR3 length: 15 amino acids. The CDR3 DNA reads TGTGCCAGCAGCTTAAATCCGGGACCGACCTACGAGCAGTACGTC. It codes for CASSLNPGPTYEQYV.

This clonotype was found many times. V gene TRBV12-3 or TRBV12-4 combines with J gene TRBJ1-6; D is unresolved. V was cut by 2 bases and J by 0 bases, with 8 bases left in between. The CDR3 spans 16 residues. The CDR3 region has the DNA TGTGCCAGCAGTTTATGGGGAAGCTCCTATAATTCACCCCTCCACTTT. Translating gives CASSLWGSSYNSPLHF.

The genes are TRBV20-1 and TRBJ1-4; 10 nucleotides line up with TRBD1. V was clipped by 6 bases and J by 10 bases; unmatched bases: 8. The germline gives CDR1 DFQATT, CDR2 SNEGSKA (reference sequence). The CDR3 contains 13 residues. The CDR3: CSAPGQGRGKLFF. In DNA, the CDR3 is TGCAGTGCCCCGGGACAGGGGAGGGGAAAACTGTTTTTT.

In this sample, this clonotype turned up a few times. This sequence joins TRBV9 and TRBJ2-7, with D tentatively TRBD2 (6 bases). The germline CDR1 and CDR2 sequences are SGDLS and YYNGEE. This CDR3 is 14 amino acids long. Trimming took off 0 bases at V and 7 bases at J, with 14 bases between the two ends. The CDR3 nucleotides are TGTGCCAGCAGCGTAGGCGGGACCCAACGGGAGCAGTACTTC. Its protein product is CASSVGGTQREQYF.

This clonotype was detected ten times or more. The DNA for the CDR3 is TGTGCCAGCGGGTCATATGGACAGCGTATTGGCTACACCTTC. It translates to CASGSYGQRIGYTF. This sequence joins TRBV6-1 and TRBJ1-2, with D perhaps matching TRBD1 (6 bases). Germline-derived CDR1 and CDR2 are MNHNS and SASEGT. The V gene lost 8 bases and the J gene lost 7 bases, with 20 bases spanning the gap. The CDR3 runs to 14 residues.

The sample holds many counts of this clonotype. The rearrangement joins TRBV5-6 to TRBJ1-2; tentative D call: TRBD1 (6 bases). V was trimmed by 3 bases and J by 2 bases, leaving 11 bases between them. This CDR3 is 14 amino acids long. Germline V lookup: CDR1 SGHDT, CDR2 YYEEEE. CDR3 sequence: CASSSLDRNYGYTF. Here the CDR3 DNA reads TGTGCCAGCAGCTCTCTCGACAGGAACTATGGCTACACCTTC.

In its sample, this clonotype was seen a few times. The chain uses TRBV19 and TRBJ1-2; D not resolved. This CDR3 spans 11 amino acids. The V and J ends lost 3 bases and 3 bases respectively, with 2 bases between them. Germline values: CDR1 LNHDA, CDR2 SQIVND (reference sequence). DNA of the CDR3: TGTGCCAGTAGTATCGACTATGGCTACACCTTC. Residues: CASSIDYGYTF.

This clonotype was observed a handful of times. The chain carries TRBV5-6 and TRBJ2-1; 11 positions agree with TRBD2. The CDR3 loop spans 16 amino acids. Germline V CDR1 and CDR2: SGHDT, YYEEEE. V lost 0 bases, J lost 7 bases, and 6 bases stayed unmatched. Here the CDR3 reads CASSLVRTSGPNEQFF. The CDR3 DNA reads as TGTGCCAGCAGCTTGGTTAGGACTAGCGGGCCGAATGAGCAGTTCTTC.